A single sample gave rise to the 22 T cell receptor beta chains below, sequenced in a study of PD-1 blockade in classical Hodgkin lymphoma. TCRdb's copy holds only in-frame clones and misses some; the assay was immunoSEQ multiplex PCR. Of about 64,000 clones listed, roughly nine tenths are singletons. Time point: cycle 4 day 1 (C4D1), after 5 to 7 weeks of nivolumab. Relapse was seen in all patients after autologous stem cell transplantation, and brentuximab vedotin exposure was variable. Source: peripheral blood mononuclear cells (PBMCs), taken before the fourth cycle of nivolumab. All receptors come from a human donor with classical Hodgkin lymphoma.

Written as DNA, the CDR3 is TGTGCCAGCACGAAAAGGCGGGGGGCGGAAGATACGCAGTATTTT. Its protein is CASTKRRGAEDTQYF. The rearrangement uses TRBV7-2 and TRBJ2-3; 8 bases map to TRBD2. Losses at the gene ends were 7 bases for V and 5 bases for J; bases not matched to a gene: 11. The CDR3 length is 15 residues. Germline lookup yields CDR1 SGHTA and CDR2 FQGNSA.

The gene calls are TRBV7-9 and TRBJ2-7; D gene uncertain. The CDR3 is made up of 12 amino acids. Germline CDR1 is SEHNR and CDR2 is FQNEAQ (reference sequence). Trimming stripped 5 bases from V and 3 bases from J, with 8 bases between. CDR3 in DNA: TGTGCCAGCAGCCCTGGGGACTACGAGCAGTACTTC. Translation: CASSPGDYEQYF.

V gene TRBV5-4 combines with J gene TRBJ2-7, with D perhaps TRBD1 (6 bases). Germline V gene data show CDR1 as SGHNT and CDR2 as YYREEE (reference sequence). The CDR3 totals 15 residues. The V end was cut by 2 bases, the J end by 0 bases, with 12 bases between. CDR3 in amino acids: CASSLQGGSSYEQYF. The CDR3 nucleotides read TGTGCCAGCAGCTTACAAGGGGGAAGCTCCTACGAGCAGTACTTC.

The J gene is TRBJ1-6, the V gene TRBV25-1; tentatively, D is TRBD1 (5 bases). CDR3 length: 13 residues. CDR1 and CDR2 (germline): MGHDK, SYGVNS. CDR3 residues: CAPRTQWSGPLHF. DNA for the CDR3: TGTGCACCCCGGACACAGTGGAGCGGACCCCTCCACTTT.

DNA of the CDR3: TGTGCCAGCCTTTACGGGGACAATGAGCAGTTCTTC. It specifies CASLYGDNEQFF. This rearrangement joins TRBV6-6 to TRBJ2-1; D is possibly TRBD2 (5 bases). Germline-derived CDR1 and CDR2 are MNHNY and SVGAGI (reference sequence). CDR3 length: 12 amino acids. Trimming shortened V by 8 bases and J by 5 bases, and 10 bases separated the two germline ends.

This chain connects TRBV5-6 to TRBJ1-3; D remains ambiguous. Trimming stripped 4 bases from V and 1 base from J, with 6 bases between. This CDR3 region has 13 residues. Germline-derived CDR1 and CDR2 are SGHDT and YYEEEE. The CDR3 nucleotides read TGTGCCAGCAGCCTGCAATCTGGAAACACCATATATTTT. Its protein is CASSLQSGNTIYF. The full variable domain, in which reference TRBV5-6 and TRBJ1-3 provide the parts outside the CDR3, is DAGVTQSPTHLIKTRGQQVTLRCSPKSGHDTVSWYQQALGQGPQFIFQYYEEEERQRGNFPDRFSGHQFPNYSSELNVNALLLGDSALYLCASSLQSGNTIYFGEGSWLTVV.

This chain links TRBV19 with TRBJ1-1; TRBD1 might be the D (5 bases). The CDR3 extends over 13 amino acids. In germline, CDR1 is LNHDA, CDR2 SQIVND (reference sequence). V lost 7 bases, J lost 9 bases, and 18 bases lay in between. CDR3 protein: CASNHPSGPKAFF. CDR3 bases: TGTGCCAGTAACCACCCGTCGGGGCCCAAAGCTTTCTTT.

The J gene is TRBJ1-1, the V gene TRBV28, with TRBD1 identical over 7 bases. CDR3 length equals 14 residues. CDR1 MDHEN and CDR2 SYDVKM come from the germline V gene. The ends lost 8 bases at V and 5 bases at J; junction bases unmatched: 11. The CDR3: CASVSITGDTEAFF. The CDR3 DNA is TGTGCCAGCGTTTCCATCACAGGGGATACTGAAGCTTTCTTT.

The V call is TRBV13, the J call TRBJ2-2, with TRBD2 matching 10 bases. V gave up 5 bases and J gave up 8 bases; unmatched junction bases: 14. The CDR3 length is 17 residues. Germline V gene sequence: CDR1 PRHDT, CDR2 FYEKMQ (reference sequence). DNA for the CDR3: TGTGCCAGCAGCCCCATCGGAGCTAGCGGGGGTCCGGGGGAGCTGTTTTTT. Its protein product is CASSPIGASGGPGELFF.

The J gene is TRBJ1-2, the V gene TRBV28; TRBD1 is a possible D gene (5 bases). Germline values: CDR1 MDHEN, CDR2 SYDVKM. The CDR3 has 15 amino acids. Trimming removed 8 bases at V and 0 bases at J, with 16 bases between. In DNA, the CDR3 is TGTGCCAGCGGGGCCCCTAAAGAAACTAACTATGGCTACACCTTC. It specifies CASGAPKETNYGYTF.

In nucleotides, the CDR3 is TGCGCCAGCAGCCCCAGTCACGGGGATACGCAGTATTTT. This gives the protein CASSPSHGDTQYF. The chain uses TRBV5-1 and TRBJ2-3; D not resolved. V was cut by 4 bases and J by 6 bases, with 12 bases left in between. The CDR3 runs to 13 residues. Germline V CDR1 and CDR2: SGHRS, YFSETQ.

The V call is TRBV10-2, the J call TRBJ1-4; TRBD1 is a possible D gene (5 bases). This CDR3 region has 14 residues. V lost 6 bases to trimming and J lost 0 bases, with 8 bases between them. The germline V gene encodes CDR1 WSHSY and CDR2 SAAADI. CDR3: CASRDTATNEKLFF. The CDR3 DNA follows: TGCGCCAGCAGGGACACTGCAACTAATGAAAAACTGTTTTTT.

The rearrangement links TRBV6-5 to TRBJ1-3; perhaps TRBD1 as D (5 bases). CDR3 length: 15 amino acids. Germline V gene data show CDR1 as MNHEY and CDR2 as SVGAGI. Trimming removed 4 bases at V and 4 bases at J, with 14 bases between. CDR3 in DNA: TGTGCCAGCAGTTCCTCAGGGAATTCGGGAAACACCATATATTTT. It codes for CASSSSGNSGNTIYF.

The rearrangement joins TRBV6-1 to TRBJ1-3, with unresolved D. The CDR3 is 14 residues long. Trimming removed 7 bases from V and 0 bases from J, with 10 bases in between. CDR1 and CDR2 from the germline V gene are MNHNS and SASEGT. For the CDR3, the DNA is TGTGCCAGCACTACGGGGTACTCTGGAAACACCATATATTTT. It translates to CASTTGYSGNTIYF.

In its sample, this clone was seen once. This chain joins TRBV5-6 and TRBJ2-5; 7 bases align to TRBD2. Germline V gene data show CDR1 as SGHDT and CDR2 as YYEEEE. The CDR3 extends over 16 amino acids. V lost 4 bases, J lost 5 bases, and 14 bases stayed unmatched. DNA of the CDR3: TGTGCCAGCAGCCCGGCGGGAGTGGCAGGGCGGGAGACCCAGTACTTC. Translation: CASSPAGVAGRETQYF.

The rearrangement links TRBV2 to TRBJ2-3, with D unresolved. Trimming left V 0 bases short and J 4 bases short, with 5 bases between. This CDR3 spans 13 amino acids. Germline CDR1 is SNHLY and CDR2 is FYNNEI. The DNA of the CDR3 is TGTGCCAGCAGTGAAGCGCTCCCAGATACGCAGTATTTT. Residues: CASSEALPDTQYF.

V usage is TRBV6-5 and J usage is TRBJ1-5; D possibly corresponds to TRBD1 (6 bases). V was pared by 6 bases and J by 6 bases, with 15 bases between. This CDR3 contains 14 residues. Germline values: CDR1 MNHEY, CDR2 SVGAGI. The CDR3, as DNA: TGTGCCAGCAGAGAGGCAGGGGATGGTCAGCCCCAGCATTTT. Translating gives CASREAGDGQPQHF.

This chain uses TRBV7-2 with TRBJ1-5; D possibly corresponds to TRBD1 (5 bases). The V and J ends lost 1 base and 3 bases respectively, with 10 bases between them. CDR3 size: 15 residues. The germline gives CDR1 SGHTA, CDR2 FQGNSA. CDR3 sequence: CASSLGDSFNQPQHF. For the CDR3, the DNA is TGTGCCAGCAGCTTAGGAGACAGTTTCAATCAGCCCCAGCATTTT.

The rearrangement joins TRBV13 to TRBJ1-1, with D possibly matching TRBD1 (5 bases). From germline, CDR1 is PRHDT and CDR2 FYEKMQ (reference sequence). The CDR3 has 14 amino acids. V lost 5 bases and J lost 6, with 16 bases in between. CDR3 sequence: CASSVGRGRSEAFF. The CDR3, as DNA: TGTGCCAGCAGCGTGGGGCGCGGAAGGTCTGAAGCTTTCTTT.

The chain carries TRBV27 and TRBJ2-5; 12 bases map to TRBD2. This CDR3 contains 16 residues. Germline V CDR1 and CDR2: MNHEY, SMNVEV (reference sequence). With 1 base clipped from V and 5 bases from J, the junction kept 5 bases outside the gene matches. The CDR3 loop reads CASSLYGLAGSETQYF. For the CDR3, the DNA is TGTGCCAGCAGTTTATATGGACTAGCGGGGTCGGAGACCCAGTACTTC.

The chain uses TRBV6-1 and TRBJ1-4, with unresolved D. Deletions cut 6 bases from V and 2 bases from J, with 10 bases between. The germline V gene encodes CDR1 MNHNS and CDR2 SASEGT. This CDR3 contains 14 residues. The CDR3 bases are TGTGCCAGCAGCTCCGGGCCGACTAATGAAAAACTGTTTTTT. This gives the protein CASSSGPTNEKLFF.

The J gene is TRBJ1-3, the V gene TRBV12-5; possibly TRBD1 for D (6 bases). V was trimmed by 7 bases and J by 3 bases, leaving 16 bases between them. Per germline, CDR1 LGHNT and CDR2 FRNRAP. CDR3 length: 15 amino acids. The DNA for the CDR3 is TGTGCTAGTGAGGGGGAGCTTGGGCTTGGAAACACCATATATTTT. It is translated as CASEGELGLGNTIYF.